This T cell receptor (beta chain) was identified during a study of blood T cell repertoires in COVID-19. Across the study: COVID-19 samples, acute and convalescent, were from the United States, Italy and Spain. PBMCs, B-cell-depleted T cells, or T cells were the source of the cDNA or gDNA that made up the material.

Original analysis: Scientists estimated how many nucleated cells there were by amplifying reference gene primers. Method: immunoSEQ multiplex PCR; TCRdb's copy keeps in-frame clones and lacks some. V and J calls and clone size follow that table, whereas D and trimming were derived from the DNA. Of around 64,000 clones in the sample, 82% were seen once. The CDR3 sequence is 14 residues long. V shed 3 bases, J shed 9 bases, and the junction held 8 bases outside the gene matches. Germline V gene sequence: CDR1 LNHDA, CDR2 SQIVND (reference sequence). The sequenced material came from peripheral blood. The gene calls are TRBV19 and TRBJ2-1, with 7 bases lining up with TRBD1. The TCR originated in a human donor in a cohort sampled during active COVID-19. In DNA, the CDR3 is TGTGCCAGTAGTATTCCAGGCAGGGGGTTTGAGCAGTTCTTC. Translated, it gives CASSIPGRGFEQFF.